Detailed here is one T cell receptor beta chain. The data derive from a study of blood T cell repertoires in COVID-19. Overall study: Sites in the United States, Italy and Spain provided acute and convalescent COVID-19 samples.

Per the authors' pipeline: Nucleated cell number was recorded as an estimate derived from reference gene primer amplification. Measured with immunoSEQ multiplex PCR; TCRdb has only the in-frame clones, and not every one. V, J and clone size reflect that table, while D and trimming were determined from the DNA. The repertoire holds about 160,000 clones, with more than 75% as singletons. Germline V gene sequence: CDR1 GTSNPN, CDR2 SVGIG (reference sequence). This CDR3 region has 12 residues. V lost 2 bases and J lost 0, with 5 bases in between. Input material: PBMCs or T cells enriched from blood (not recorded which). This chain connects TRBV30 to TRBJ2-7; D ambiguous. The receptor's source is a woman aged 50 to 60 who had recovered from COVID-19. DNA for the CDR3: TGTGCCTGGAGTCGCGACTCCTACGAGCAGTACTTC. Translating it yields CAWSRDSYEQYF. Variable domain in full (rest from reference TRBV30 and TRBJ2-7): SQTIHQWPATLVQPVGSPLSLECTVEGTSNPNLYWYRQAAGRGLQLLFYSVGIGQISSEVPQNLSASRPQDRQFILSSKKLLLSDSGFYLCAWSRDSYEQYFGPGTRLTVT.